Listed below are T cell receptor beta chains from one sample, sequenced in a study of cytomegalovirus exposure and HLA in healthy donors. Data came from immunoSEQ multiplex PCR; TCRdb stores just in-frame clones and leaves some out. The data contain approximately 180,000 clones, around 80% of them singletons. The sample comprised PBMCs. Receptors originate from a woman aged 55-75 years in good health and CMV-seropositive. The CDR3 runs from the conserved cysteine through the conserved F or W. The order of the fields is J gene, clone size, V gene, D gene, CDR3 protein, CDR3 DNA. A D gene is named only where the DNA matches it firmly. The size of a clone is reported for some rows only, either as once, few or many, or as a class for expanded clones.

TRBJ2-7 | once | TRBV6-5 | - | CASSYTRDSYEQYF | TGTGCCAGCAGTTACACCAGGGACTCCTACGAGCAGTACTTC
TRBJ2-1 | - | TRBV19 | - | CASSISDLTYNEQFF | TGTGCCAGTAGTATTTCAGATCTCACCTACAATGAGCAGTTCTTC
TRBJ2-5 | - | TRBV7-6 | - | CASSFSSGQETQYF | TGTGCCAGCAGCTTTTCGAGCGGCCAAGAGACCCAGTACTTC
TRBJ1-1 | - | TRBV5-1 | TRBD1 | CASSVDRGSTEAFF | TGCGCCAGCAGCGTGGACAGGGGTTCCACTGAAGCTTTCTTT
TRBJ2-5 | - | TRBV4-3 | TRBD2 | CASSQADLKRGYQETQYF | TGCGCCAGCAGCCAAGCGGATCTGAAGCGGGGGTACCAAGAGACCCAGTACTTC
TRBJ2-2 | - | TRBV25-1 | - | CASSESPLGTGELFF | TGTGCCAGCAGTGAATCCCCTCTGGGCACGGGGGAGCTGTTTTTT
TRBJ2-1 | few | TRBV19 | - | CASSIEDRVPPSYNEQFF | TGTGCCAGTAGTATAGAGGACAGAGTCCCCCCTTCCTACAATGAGCAGTTCTTC
TRBJ2-1 | - | TRBV30 | - | CAWSVTREGEQFF | TGTGCCTGGAGTGTAACCCGCGAGGGTGAGCAGTTCTTC
TRBJ1-5 | once | TRBV12-1 | - | CASSFESLRNQPQHF | TGTGCCAGCAGCTTTGAGAGCCTGCGCAATCAGCCCCAGCATTTT
TRBJ2-5 | - | TRBV29-1 | TRBD1 | CSVVGTGEKETQYF | TGCAGCGTTGTTGGGACAGGGGAAAAAGAGACCCAGTACTTC
TRBJ2-2 | - | TRBV29-1 | TRBD1 | CSVASQTGWTGELFF | TGCAGCGTAGCCTCTCAGACAGGGTGGACCGGGGAGCTGTTTTTT
TRBJ2-7 | few | TRBV6-1 | TRBD1 | CASSRQGGSYEQYF | TGTGCCAGCAGTAGACAGGGTGGCTCCTACGAGCAGTACTTC
TRBJ2-1 | few | TRBV5-1 | TRBD2 | CASSPLGGRAQSSYNEQFF | TGCGCCAGCAGCCCCTTGGGCGGGAGGGCCCAGAGCTCCTACAATGAGCAGTTCTTC
TRBJ1-1 | - | TRBV19 | - | CASSIIGGGPGAATEAFF | TGTGCCAGTAGTATAATCGGTGGTGGGCCAGGGGCTGCCACTGAAGCTTTCTTT
TRBJ2-2 | - | TRBV5-1 | TRBD1 | CASSLNRGAGELFF | TGCGCCAGCAGCTTGAACAGGGGAGCCGGGGAGCTGTTTTTT
TRBJ2-3 | - | TRBV29-1 | TRBD2 | CSATMREGRRGTDTQYF | TGCAGCGCTACCATGAGGGAGGGCCGTAGGGGCACAGATACGCAGTATTTT
TRBJ1-5 | - | TRBV2 | - | CASSEEDRLNQPQHF | TGTGCCAGCAGTGAAGAAGACAGGCTAAATCAGCCCCAGCATTTT
TRBJ2-5 | - | TRBV14 | TRBD1 | CASSPRTGGEETQYF | TGTGCCAGCAGCCCGAGGACAGGGGGCGAGGAGACCCAGTACTTC
TRBJ2-7 | - | TRBV2 | TRBD2 | CASSAGLAGVGEQYF | TGTGCCAGCAGTGCGGGACTAGCGGGAGTCGGCGAGCAGTACTTC
TRBJ2-5 | - | TRBV2 | TRBD2 | CASSPGTSGGVGETQYF | TGTGCCAGCAGCCCCGGGACTAGCGGGGGGGTAGGGGAGACCCAGTACTTC
TRBJ2-5 | few | TRBV19 | - | CASSIAGALTQETQYF | TGTGCCAGTAGTATTGCGGGGGCCCTAACCCAAGAGACCCAGTACTTC
TRBJ2-3 | - | TRBV5-1 | TRBD2 | CASSLGTSPTNTDTQYF | TGCGCCAGCAGCTTGGGGACTAGCCCGACGAACACAGATACGCAGTATTTT
TRBJ1-2 | - | TRBV5-1 | - | CASSLGTTYGYTF | TGCGCCAGCAGCTTGGGGACAACCTATGGCTACACCTTC
TRBJ1-2 | once | TRBV5-5 | - | CASSLRQGGGYTF | TGTGCCAGCAGCTTGCGGCAGGGCGGAGGCTACACCTTC
TRBJ2-7 | - | TRBV9 | TRBD2 | CASSVAGLAATYEQYF | TGTGCCAGCAGCGTAGCAGGACTAGCGGCAACCTACGAGCAGTACTTC
TRBJ2-5 | - | TRBV25-1 | - | CASSEGIGRKKGETQYF | TGTGCCAGCAGTGAGGGAATAGGGAGGAAGAAGGGAGAGACCCAGTACTTC
TRBJ2-7 | - | TRBV5-1 | - | CASSLVGVEGEQYF | TGCGCCAGCAGCTTGGTAGGGGTGGAAGGCGAGCAGTACTTC
TRBJ2-7 | - | TRBV5-1 | TRBD1 | CASSMGQGIDAEQYF | TGCGCCAGCAGCATGGGACAGGGTATTGATGCCGAGCAGTACTTC
TRBJ2-2 | - | TRBV7-9 | - | CASSPGIAGELFF | TGTGCCAGCAGCCCGGGGATTGCCGGGGAGCTGTTTTTT
TRBJ2-2 | - | TRBV19 | - | CASSPAGPGELFF | TGTGCCAGTAGCCCGGCTGGGCCCGGGGAGCTGTTTTTT
TRBJ1-6 | - | TRBV14 | - | CASSQDGQGGSPLHF | TGTGCCAGCAGCCAAGATGGCCAGGGTGGCTCACCCCTCCACTTT
TRBJ2-2 | - | TRBV19 | TRBD1 | CASSIVRDSNTGELFF | TGTGCCAGTAGTATAGTAAGGGACAGCAACACCGGGGAGCTGTTTTTT
TRBJ2-7 | - | TRBV5-4 | TRBD2 | CASSLGGLAETYEQYF | TGTGCCAGCAGCTTAGGGGGACTAGCGGAAACCTACGAGCAGTACTTC
TRBJ2-3 | - | TRBV7-9 | TRBD1 | CASSKPTGVDTQYF | TGTGCCAGCAGTAAACCTACAGGGGTAGATACGCAGTATTTT
TRBJ1-1 | few | TRBV30 | - | CAWSVLVNTEAFF | TGTGCCTGGAGTGTTCTAGTGAACACTGAAGCTTTCTTT
TRBJ1-4 | - | TRBV5-1 | - | CASRTGAGEKLFF | TGCGCCAGCAGAACAGGAGCGGGCGAAAAACTGTTTTTT
TRBJ2-1 | - | TRBV28 | TRBD2 | CASSLLGGLAGGREQFF | TGTGCCAGCAGTTTATTAGGGGGACTAGCGGGGGGGAGGGAGCAGTTCTTC
TRBJ1-5 | - | TRBV11-2 | - | CASSLEVGPYQPQHF | TGTGCCAGCAGCTTAGAGGTGGGGCCCTATCAGCCCCAGCATTTT
TRBJ2-3 | - | TRBV6-1 | - | CASSETGRGTDTQYF | TGTGCCAGCAGTGAAACGGGCAGGGGAACAGATACGCAGTATTTT
TRBJ2-7 | once | TRBV5-4 | TRBD1 | CASSWPGTGAYEQYF | TGTGCCAGCAGCTGGCCCGGGACAGGGGCCTACGAGCAGTACTTC
TRBJ1-2 | - | TRBV5-1 | TRBD1 | CASSSGQGDSYGYTF | TGCGCCAGCAGCTCGGGACAGGGGGATAGCTATGGCTACACCTTC
TRBJ1-2 | - | TRBV19 | TRBD1 | CASRGQGNRGHGYTF | TGTGCCAGTAGGGGACAGGGGAACAGGGGGCATGGCTACACCTTC
TRBJ2-3 | - | TRBV29-1 | TRBD2 | CSVKLAGVGDTQYF | TGCAGCGTTAAGCTAGCGGGAGTTGGGGATACGCAGTATTTT
TRBJ1-1 | - | TRBV11-2 | - | CASTSGFAVTEAFF | TGTGCCAGCACCTCCGGGTTTGCAGTCACTGAAGCTTTCTTT
TRBJ2-2 | - | TRBV2 | TRBD1 | CASSRQGADTGELFF | TGTGCCAGCAGTCGGCAGGGGGCGGACACCGGGGAGCTGTTTTTT
TRBJ2-7 | - | TRBV5-4 | - | CASSSNSYEQYF | TGTGCCAGCAGCTCCAATTCCTACGAGCAGTACTTC
TRBJ1-6 | - | TRBV28 | - | CASSFPQSKGSPLHF | TGTGCCAGCAGCTTTCCACAGTCGAAGGGGTCACCCCTCCACTTT
TRBJ2-1 | - | TRBV5-1 | TRBD1 | CASSLTTGGSINEQFF | TGCGCCAGCAGCTTGACCACAGGGGGCAGTATCAATGAGCAGTTCTTC